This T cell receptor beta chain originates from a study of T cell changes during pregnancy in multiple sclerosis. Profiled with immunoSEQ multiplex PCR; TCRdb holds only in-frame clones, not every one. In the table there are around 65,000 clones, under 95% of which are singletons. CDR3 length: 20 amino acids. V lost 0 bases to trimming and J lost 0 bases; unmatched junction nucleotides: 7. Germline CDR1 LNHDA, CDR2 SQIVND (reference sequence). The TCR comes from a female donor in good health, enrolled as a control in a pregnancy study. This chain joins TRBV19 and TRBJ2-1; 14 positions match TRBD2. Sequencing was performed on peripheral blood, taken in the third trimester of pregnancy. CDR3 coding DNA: TGTGCCAGTAGTATAGATCGAGGGACTAGCGGGGGCCCCTCCTACAATGAGCAGTTCTTC. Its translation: CASSIDRGTSGGPSYNEQFF.